Presented here are 23 T cell receptor beta chains from one specimen sequenced in a study of shared clonotypes between healthy human individuals. Only in-frame clones appear in the TCRdb table, and some are missing; sequencing was by immunoSEQ multiplex PCR. This table holds 2 million or so clones, 95% found once. Sequences were obtained from naive CD4+ T cells sorted from blood. The subset: CD45RA+ positively selected. Source of these receptors: a man aged 18 to 30 in good health.

The CDR3 coding sequence is TGTGCCACCGGGGGTGGGAACACTGAAGCTTTCTTT. Its protein is CATGGGNTEAFF. The V and J genes are TRBV10-3 and TRBJ1-1; a weak D match, TRBD1 (5 bases). Germline V gene data show CDR1 as ENHRY and CDR2 as SYGVKD. Trimming removed 10 bases from V and 1 base from J, with 10 bases in between. This CDR3 is built from 12 residues.

V gene TRBV7-2 combines with J gene TRBJ2-2, with D unclear. The CDR3 has 14 residues. V lost 5 bases, J lost 2 bases, and 9 bases lay in between. CDR1 SGHTA and CDR2 FQGNSA come from the germline V gene. CDR3 nucleotides: TGTGCCAGCAGCGAAACTCGAAACACCGGGGAGCTGTTTTTT. Translated, it gives CASSETRNTGELFF.

This chain connects TRBV6-5 to TRBJ1-5; D may be TRBD1 (6 bases). Germline CDR1 and CDR2: MNHEY and SVGAGI. The CDR3 consists of 15 residues. V was shortened by 5 bases and J by 0 bases, with 11 bases between the two germline ends. The CDR3 here is CASSPSGASNQPQHF. For the CDR3, the DNA is TGTGCCAGCAGTCCCTCGGGGGCTAGCAATCAGCCCCAGCATTTT.

The gene calls are TRBV6-1 and TRBJ1-1; a weak D match, TRBD1 (5 bases). Germline CDR1 is MNHNS and CDR2 is SASEGT. Trimming took 7 bases from V and 1 from J, leaving 13 bases between them. The CDR3 sequence is 14 residues long. The CDR3 DNA follows: TGTGCCAGCACCACACAGGTGGGGAACACTGAAGCTTTCTTT. Translating gives CASTTQVGNTEAFF.

The CDR3 DNA reads TGTGCCAGCAGCCCTTATGCGGGGGGGAACACTGAAGCTTTCTTT. It translates to CASSPYAGGNTEAFF. This rearrangement joins TRBV13 to TRBJ1-1; a weak D match, TRBD1 (5 bases). V was trimmed by 5 bases and J by 1 base, leaving 14 bases between them. The length of the CDR3 is 15 residues. From germline, CDR1 is PRHDT and CDR2 FYEKMQ (reference sequence).

Points on this clone: This CDR3 is also generated by other DNA sequences in the sample. CDR3: CASSEGGNEKLFF. The CDR3 DNA reads as TGTGCCAGCAGTGAAGGAGGGAATGAAAAACTGTTTTTT. V is TRBV25-1 and J is TRBJ1-4, with unresolved D. The CDR3 extends over 13 amino acids. V lost 2 bases and J lost 5, with 6 bases in between. Germline CDR1 and CDR2: MGHDK and SYGVNS.

The genes are TRBV4-1 and TRBJ2-4; TRBD1 matches at 8 bases. CDR1 and CDR2 from the germline V gene are MGHRA and YSYEKL. The J segment lost 4 bases and the V segment lost 0 bases, leaving 8 bases of the junction unmatched. The CDR3 loop spans 17 amino acids. This CDR3 reads CASSQDLDRVSKNIQYF. The CDR3 DNA reads as TGCGCCAGCAGCCAAGACCTGGACAGGGTATCGAAAAACATTCAGTACTTC.

The rearrangement links TRBV7-2 to TRBJ2-3; the match to TRBD2 covers 9 bases. The CDR3 length is 17 residues. V gave up 6 bases and J gave up 2 bases; unmatched junction bases: 12. Per germline, CDR1 SGHTA and CDR2 FQGNSA. CDR3 protein: CASSSLLAGLTTDTQYF. The CDR3 DNA reads as TGTGCCAGCAGTTCCTTACTAGCGGGCTTAACCACAGATACGCAGTATTTT. Full variable domain (outside the CDR3, taken from reference TRBV7-2 and TRBJ2-3): GAGVSQSPSNKVTEKGKDVELRCDPISGHTALYWYRQSLGQGLEFLIYFQGNSAPDKSGLPSDRFSAERTGGSVSTLTIQRTQQEDSAVYLCASSSLLAGLTTDTQYFGPGTRLTVL.

The gene calls are TRBV5-6 and TRBJ2-6, with D perhaps assigned TRBD1 or TRBD2 (5 bases each). This CDR3 region has 18 residues. Trimming removed 3 bases at V and 0 bases at J, with 16 bases between. The germline V gene has CDR1 SGHDT and CDR2 YYEEEE. CDR3 nucleotides: TGTGCCAGCAGCTCCGCTGGGGGAGTAAGCTCTGGGGCCAACGTCCTGACTTTC. Protein sequence: CASSSAGGVSSGANVLTF. Full variable domain (rest looked up from reference TRBV5-6 and TRBJ2-6): DAGVTQSPTHLIKTRGQQVTLRCSPKSGHDTVSWYQQALGQGPQFIFQYYEEEERQRGNFPDRFSGHQFPNYSSELNVNALLLGDSALYLCASSSAGGVSSGANVLTFGAGSRLTVL.

Points on this clone: This may come from a read error, since a much larger clone is one base off. This chain uses TRBV11-2 with TRBJ1-1; D remains ambiguous. In germline, CDR1 is SGHAT, CDR2 FQNNGV. The CDR3 covers 13 residues. V lost 2 bases and J 1 base, leaving 5 bases between the germline ends. The CDR3 nucleotides read TGTGCCAGCAGCTTACTCAGGAACACTGAAGCTTTCTTT. Encoded protein: CASSLLRNTEAFF.

V and J are TRBV2 and TRBJ2-5; 12 bases align to TRBD2. Per germline, CDR1 SNHLY and CDR2 FYNNEI. Germline trimming cut 3 bases from V and 7 bases from J; bases unmatched to any gene: 6. This CDR3 has 15 residues. As DNA, the CDR3 is TGTGCCAGCAGTGACCTAGCGGGGGGGCCCGGGACCCAGTACTTC. Its translation: CASSDLAGGPGTQYF.

The rearrangement joins TRBV5-4 to TRBJ2-7; 7 bases fit TRBD2. Germline V gene data show CDR1 as SGHNT and CDR2 as YYREEE (reference sequence). The CDR3 has 15 residues. V trimming: 0 bases; J trimming: 2 bases; junction bases outside the gene matches: 5. The CDR3 loop reads CASSLGSGPTYEQYF. The CDR3 DNA follows: TGTGCCAGCAGCTTGGGTAGCGGGCCAACCTACGAGCAGTACTTC.

This sequence joins TRBV9 and TRBJ2-3; 7 nucleotides align to TRBD1. J lost 3 bases, V lost 3 bases, and 10 bases had no gene match. Germline V CDR1 and CDR2: SGDLS, YYNGEE. The length of the CDR3 is 16 residues. CDR3 bases: TGTGCCAGCAGCGGACGACAGGGCTTAGAGACAGATACGCAGTATTTT. Encoded protein: CASSGRQGLETDTQYF.

The chain employs TRBV10-3 and TRBJ1-2; the D is unclear. This CDR3 has 11 amino acids. The germline gives CDR1 ENHRY, CDR2 SYGVKD. V gave up 3 bases and J gave up 7 bases, with 6 bases separating them. CDR3 in DNA: TGTGCCATCAGTGAATGGGGTGGCTACACCTTC. Residues: CAISEWGGYTF.

V is TRBV28 and J is TRBJ1-3; 9 positions agree with TRBD1. V shed 5 bases and J 6 bases; nucleotides not matched to a gene: 14. The CDR3 is 17 amino acids. The germline V gene encodes CDR1 MDHEN and CDR2 SYDVKM. CDR3 in DNA: TGTGCCAGCAGTACTTCACCTACCGGGACAGGGTCAAACACCATATATTTT. It translates to CASSTSPTGTGSNTIYF.

The genes are TRBV6-5 and TRBJ1-1; no clear D gene. V lost 5 bases and J 4 bases, leaving 5 bases between the germline ends. This CDR3 spans 11 amino acids. The V gene's germline CDR1 is MNHEY and CDR2 SVGAGI. This CDR3 is CASSIGTEAFF. As DNA, the CDR3 is TGTGCCAGCAGTATCGGCACTGAAGCTTTCTTT.

V is TRBV2 and J is TRBJ2-3, with 11 positions matching TRBD2. Germline V gene sequence: CDR1 SNHLY, CDR2 FYNNEI. This CDR3 has 15 residues. Trimming took 6 bases from V and 4 from J; bases not matched to a gene: 6. The CDR3 DNA reads TGTGCCAGCAGCGTAGCGGGAGGGCCGCCAGATACGCAGTATTTT. Protein sequence: CASSVAGGPPDTQYF.

The chain uses TRBV18 and TRBJ2-1; TRBD2 might be the D (6 bases). The V end lost 2 bases, the J end lost 3 bases, and 14 bases lay between the germline ends. The CDR3 extends over 16 amino acids. CDR1 KGHSH and CDR2 LQKENI come from the germline V gene. CDR3 residues: CASSPVRRDVYNEQFF. CDR3 DNA sequence: TGTGCCAGCTCACCAGTGAGGCGGGACGTCTACAATGAGCAGTTCTTC.

The V and J genes are TRBV7-6 and TRBJ1-2; the D gene is possibly TRBD1 (6 bases). The CDR3 covers 15 residues. V lost 4 bases to trimming and J lost 6 bases, with 18 bases between them. Germline V gives CDR1 SGHVS, CDR2 FNYEAQ. CDR3 sequence (DNA): TGTGCCAGCAGCTCCGGGCCTCAGGGGATTAATGGCTACACCTTC. It yields the protein CASSSGPQGINGYTF. The whole variable domain, remainder taken from reference TRBV7-6 and TRBJ1-2, is GAGVSQSPRYKVTKRGQDVALRCDPISGHVSLYWYRQALGQGPEFLTYFNYEAQQDKSGLPNDRFSAERPEGSISTLTIQRTEQRDSAMYRCASSSGPQGINGYTFGSGTRLTVV.

The chain is built from TRBV2 and TRBJ2-2; D may be TRBD1 (5 bases). This CDR3 spans 15 amino acids. V shed 3 bases and J shed 6 bases, with 14 bases lying between them. Germline-derived CDR1 and CDR2 are SNHLY and FYNNEI. The DNA of the CDR3 is TGTGCCAGCAGTGAGGCTAGGGGATGGGCCGGGGAGCTGTTTTTT. Residues: CASSEARGWAGELFF.

This rearrangement joins TRBV15 to TRBJ2-1; TRBD2 matches at 10 bases. This CDR3 contains 15 residues. V trimming: 6 bases; J trimming: 8 bases; junction bases outside the gene matches: 10. CDR1 and CDR2 from the germline V gene are LNHNV and YYDKDF (reference sequence). In nucleotides, the CDR3 is TGTGCCACCAGACCAGCGGGAGGGCCTGGATATGAGCAGTTCTTC. This gives the protein CATRPAGGPGYEQFF.

The genes are TRBV14 and TRBJ1-1; no clear D gene. This CDR3 contains 14 residues. The V end lost 0 bases, the J end lost 6 bases, and 11 bases lay between the germline ends. Germline lookup yields CDR1 SGHDN and CDR2 FVKESK. DNA of the CDR3: TGTGCCAGCAGCCAAGACCCCGCCCGCCCTGAAGCTTTCTTT. Amino acids: CASSQDPARPEAFF.

The genes are TRBV5-1 and TRBJ2-2; D uncertain. The germline CDR1 and CDR2 sequences are SGHRS and YFSETQ. This CDR3 is built from 13 residues. Trimming stripped 4 bases from V and 3 bases from J, with 7 bases between. The chain's CDR3 is CASSGSDTGELFF. The CDR3 bases are TGCGCCAGCAGCGGGTCGGACACCGGGGAGCTGTTTTTT.